This TCR beta chain was sequenced during a study of cytomegalovirus exposure and HLA in healthy donors. This clone has more than one count but fewer than ten. As yet, its antigen is unknown. Deletions cut 4 bases from V and 5 bases from J, with 19 bases between. This CDR3 region has 15 residues. CDR1 is SGDLS, CDR2 YYNGEE, per germline. With 60 Vbeta and 13 Jbeta primers, the PCR was carried out. Sequencing used immunoSEQ multiplex PCR; TCRdb keeps in-frame clones, though not all of them. The table records roughly 260,000 clones, approximately 84% of them present only once. Study observations and caveats: Immune exposure information available was restricted to CMV serostatus.

The sample comprised PBMCs. This TCR was sampled from a woman in her thirties or forties in good health and CMV-seropositive. The chain employs TRBV9 and TRBJ2-7; D is possibly TRBD2 (7 bases). CDR3 sequence: CASSSPRGGGDEQYF. The CDR3 DNA reads TGTGCCAGCAGCTCACCTAGGGGGGGAGGAGACGAGCAGTACTTC.